Below, 16 T cell receptor beta chains from the same sample are listed, as sequenced in a study of blood T cell repertoires in COVID-19. Repertoires were generated with immunoSEQ multiplex PCR, while TCRdb's copy carries only in-frame clones and drops some. Among 130,000 to 150,000 clones listed, around four fifths were seen once. Sequencing input: peripheral blood. The receptors come from a woman in her thirties or forties with active or convalescent COVID-19.

This sequence joins TRBV27 and TRBJ2-5; 10 bases agree with TRBD1. Germline V CDR1 and CDR2: MNHEY, SMNVEV (reference sequence). With 3 bases clipped from V and 5 bases from J, the junction kept 3 bases outside the gene matches. The CDR3 totals 14 residues. In nucleotides, the CDR3 is TGTGCCAGCAGTTTTACGGACAGGGGGGAGACCCAGTACTTC. It is translated as CASSFTDRGETQYF.

The chain has TRBV12-3 or TRBV12-4 and TRBJ2-2; D perhaps matches TRBD1 (6 bases). There are 13 residues in the CDR3. Trimming shortened V by 5 bases and J by 5 bases, and 9 bases separated the two germline ends. CDR3 sequence reads: CASSAGTTGELFF. The CDR3 DNA follows: TGTGCCAGCAGTGCCGGGACAACCGGGGAGCTGTTTTTT.

This chain links TRBV19 with TRBJ2-7; 7 bases are a match to TRBD1. V gave up 2 bases and J gave up 3 bases; unmatched junction bases: 1. Germline CDR1 is LNHDA and CDR2 is SQIVND (reference sequence). CDR3 length equals 13 residues. CDR3 coding DNA: TGTGCCAGTAGTATAACAGGGGTCTACGAGCAGTACTTC. It translates to CASSITGVYEQYF.

This chain connects TRBV20-1 to TRBJ1-2; weak D call: TRBD1 (5 bases). The CDR3 is 10 residues long. CDR1 is DFQATT, CDR2 SNEGSKA, per germline (reference sequence). CDR3 nucleotide sequence: TGCGGGGCCGCTAACTATGGCTACACCTTC. As protein: CGAANYGYTF.

V gene TRBV6-2 or TRBV6-3 combines with J gene TRBJ1-1; no definite D call. Trimming stripped 2 bases from V and 3 bases from J, with 7 bases between. CDR1 and CDR2 from the germline V gene are MNHEY and SVGEGT. The CDR3 loop spans 13 amino acids. The CDR3 DNA follows: TGTGCCAGCAGTTACAACGGGTACACTGAAGCTTTCTTT. Its protein product is CASSYNGYTEAFF.

This sequence joins TRBV13 and TRBJ1-1; D call uncertain. This CDR3 contains 11 residues. Germline V gives CDR1 PRHDT, CDR2 FYEKMQ (reference sequence). V was clipped by 4 bases and J by 10 bases, with 10 bases between them. CDR3 residues: CASSYHGGAFF. In DNA form, the CDR3 reads TGTGCCAGCAGCTACCACGGTGGAGCTTTCTTT.

V and J are TRBV5-1 and TRBJ1-2, with D tentatively TRBD1 (6 bases). Deletions cut 4 bases from V and 4 bases from J, with 17 bases between. CDR1 and CDR2 from the germline V gene are SGHRS and YFSETQ. CDR3 size: 15 residues. The CDR3 reads CASSPQDSRTYGYTF. The CDR3 bases are TGCGCCAGCAGCCCACAGGACAGCCGCACCTATGGCTACACCTTC.

The chain's CDR3 is CASSFRTGSYSPLHF. DNA for the CDR3: TGTGCCAGCAGTTTCCGGACAGGCTCCTATTCACCCCTCCACTTT. V and J are TRBV27 and TRBJ1-6; 7 bases are a match to TRBD1. Germline assignment: CDR1 MNHEY and CDR2 SMNVEV (reference sequence). The trim removed 3 bases at V and 8 bases at J, leaving 7 bases unmatched. This CDR3 is built from 15 residues.

This chain links TRBV20-1 with TRBJ2-1, with D tentatively TRBD2 (6 bases). V dropped 3 bases and J dropped 6 bases, with 6 bases sitting between them. Germline CDR1 and CDR2: DFQATT and SNEGSKA (reference sequence). CDR3 length: 11 residues. The CDR3 sequence: CSASGGNEQFF. Here the CDR3 DNA reads TGCAGTGCTAGCGGGGGCAATGAGCAGTTCTTC.

The genes are TRBV2 and TRBJ2-7, with D possibly being TRBD1 (5 bases). V lost 8 bases, J lost 9 bases, and 17 bases lay in between. This CDR3 region has 12 residues. Germline CDR1 is SNHLY and CDR2 is FYNNEI. CDR3 residues: CASGAESSGQYF. CDR3 sequence (DNA): TGTGCCAGCGGGGCGGAGTCTTCGGGGCAGTACTTC.

This clone was seen more than once but under ten times. The gene calls are TRBV5-4 and TRBJ1-2; D may be TRBD1 (6 bases). V was trimmed by 0 bases and J by 4 bases, leaving 16 bases between them. Germline V gene data show CDR1 as SGHNT and CDR2 as YYREEE (reference sequence). CDR3 size: 16 residues. For the CDR3, the DNA is TGTGCCAGCAGCTTGGGAGCGGGGGGCGAAGGCTATGGCTACACCTTC. This codes for CASSLGAGGEGYGYTF.

The chain employs TRBV27 and TRBJ1-5; 8 bases map to TRBD1. The CDR3 consists of 14 residues. CDR1 and CDR2 (germline): MNHEY, SMNVEV (reference sequence). With V trimmed by 1 base and J by 4 bases, 0 bases remained unmatched. Here the CDR3 DNA reads TGTGCCAGCAGTTTATGGACAGGGAATCAGCCCCAGCATTTT. Its translation is CASSLWTGNQPQHF.

The V gene is TRBV5-1, the J gene TRBJ1-1; D may be TRBD1 (6 bases). Germline values: CDR1 SGHRS, CDR2 YFSETQ. V shed 0 bases and J shed 1 base, with 22 bases lying between them. The CDR3 length is 19 residues. CDR3 residues: CASSLARGLLGGANTEAFF. The CDR3 coding sequence is TGCGCCAGCAGCTTGGCCCGGGGGCTCCTCGGGGGGGCGAACACTGAAGCTTTCTTT.

The gene calls are TRBV2 and TRBJ1-2; the D gene is possibly TRBD1 (5 bases). Germline assignment: CDR1 SNHLY and CDR2 FYNNEI. The CDR3 contains 14 residues. V was trimmed by 1 base and J by 5 bases, leaving 11 bases between them. CDR3 amino acids: CASSEGGGRYGYTF. CDR3 DNA: TGTGCCAGCAGTGAAGGCGGGGGGAGGTATGGCTACACCTTC.

This chain connects TRBV7-9 to TRBJ1-4, with TRBD1 matching 10 bases. The CDR3 covers 16 residues. V was clipped by 4 bases and J by 0 bases; unmatched bases: 2. The V gene's germline CDR1 is SEHNR and CDR2 FQNEAQ (reference sequence). CDR3 in amino acids: CASSWGQGTTNEKLFF. The CDR3 bases are TGTGCCAGCAGCTGGGGACAGGGGACAACTAATGAAAAACTGTTTTTT. The entire variable domain, with the rest obtained from reference TRBV7-9 and TRBJ1-4, is as follows: DTGVSQNPRHKITKRGQNVTFRCDPISEHNRLYWYRQTLGQGPEFLTYFQNEAQLEKSRLLSDRFSAERPKGSFSTLEIQRTEQGDSAMYLCASSWGQGTTNEKLFFGSGTQLSVL.

The chain links TRBV18 to TRBJ2-2; D ambiguous. The CDR3 loop spans 17 amino acids. V lost 1 base and J lost 2, with 14 bases in between. Germline V CDR1 and CDR2: KGHSH, LQKENI. DNA of the CDR3: TGTGCCAGCTCACCACGGTCTCTCACAACAAACACCGGGGAGCTGTTTTTT. Translation gives CASSPRSLTTNTGELFF.